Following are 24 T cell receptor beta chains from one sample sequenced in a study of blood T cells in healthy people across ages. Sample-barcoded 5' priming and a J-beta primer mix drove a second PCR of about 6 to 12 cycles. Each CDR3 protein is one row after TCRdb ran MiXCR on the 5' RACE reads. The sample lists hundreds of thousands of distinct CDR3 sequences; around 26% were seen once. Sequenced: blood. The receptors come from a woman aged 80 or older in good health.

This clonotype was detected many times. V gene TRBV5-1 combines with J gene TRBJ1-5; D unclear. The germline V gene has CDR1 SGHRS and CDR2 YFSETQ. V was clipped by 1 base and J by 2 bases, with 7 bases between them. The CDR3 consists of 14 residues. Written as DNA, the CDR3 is TGCGCCAGCAGCTTGTCTAGTGGCAATCAGCCCCAGCATTTT. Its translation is CASSLSSGNQPQHF.

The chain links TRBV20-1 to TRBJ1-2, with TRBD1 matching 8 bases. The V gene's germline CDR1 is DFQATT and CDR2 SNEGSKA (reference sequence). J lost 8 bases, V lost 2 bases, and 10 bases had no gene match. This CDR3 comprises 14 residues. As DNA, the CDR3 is TGCAGTGCTAGAAACCTGACAGGGGTTGAAGGCTACACCTTC. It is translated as CSARNLTGVEGYTF.

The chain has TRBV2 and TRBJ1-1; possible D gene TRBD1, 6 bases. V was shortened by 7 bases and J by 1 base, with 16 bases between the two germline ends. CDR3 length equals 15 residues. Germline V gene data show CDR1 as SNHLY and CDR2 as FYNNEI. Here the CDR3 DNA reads TGTGCCAGCACCTTGAAGGGCAGGGGGAACACTGAAGCTTTCTTT. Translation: CASTLKGRGNTEAFF.

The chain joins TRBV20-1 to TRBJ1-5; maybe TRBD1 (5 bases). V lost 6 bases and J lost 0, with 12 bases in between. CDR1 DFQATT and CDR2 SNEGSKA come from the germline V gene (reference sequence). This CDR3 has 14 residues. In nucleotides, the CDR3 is TGCAGTGCCCTACGGGGGAATAGCAATCAGCCCCAGCATTTT. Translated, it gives CSALRGNSNQPQHF.

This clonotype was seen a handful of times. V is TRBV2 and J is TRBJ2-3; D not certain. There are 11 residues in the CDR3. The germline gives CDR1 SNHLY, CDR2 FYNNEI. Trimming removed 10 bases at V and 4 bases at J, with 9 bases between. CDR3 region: CAKETPDTQYF. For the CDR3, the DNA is TGTGCCAAAGAGACCCCAGATACGCAGTATTTT.

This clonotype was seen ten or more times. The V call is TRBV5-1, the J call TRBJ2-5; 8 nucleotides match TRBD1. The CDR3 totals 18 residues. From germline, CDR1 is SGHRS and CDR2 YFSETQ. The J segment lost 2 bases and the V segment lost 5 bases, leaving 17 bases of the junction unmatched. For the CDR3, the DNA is TGCGCCAGCAGGCCCCGGGCAGGGGGCGTAGGAGGTCAAGAGACCCAGTACTTC. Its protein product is CASRPRAGGVGGQETQYF.

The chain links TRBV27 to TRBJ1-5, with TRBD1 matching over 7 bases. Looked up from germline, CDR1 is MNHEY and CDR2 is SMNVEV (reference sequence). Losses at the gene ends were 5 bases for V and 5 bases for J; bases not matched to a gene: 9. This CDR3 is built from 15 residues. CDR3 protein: CASSPGQVFYQPQHF. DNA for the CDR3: TGTGCCAGCAGTCCTGGACAGGTCTTCTATCAGCCCCAGCATTTT.

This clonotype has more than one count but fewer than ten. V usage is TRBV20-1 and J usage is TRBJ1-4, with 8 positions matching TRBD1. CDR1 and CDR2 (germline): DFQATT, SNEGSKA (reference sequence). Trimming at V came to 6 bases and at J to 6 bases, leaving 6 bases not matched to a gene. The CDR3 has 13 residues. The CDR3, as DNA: TGCAGTGCAAGGACAGGGTGGGATGAAAAACTGTTTTTT. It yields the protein CSARTGWDEKLFF.

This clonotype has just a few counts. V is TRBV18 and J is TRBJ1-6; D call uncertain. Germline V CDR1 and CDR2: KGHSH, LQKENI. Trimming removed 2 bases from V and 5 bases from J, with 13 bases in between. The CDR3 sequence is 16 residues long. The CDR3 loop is CASSPIQERDNSPLHF. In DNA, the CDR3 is TGTGCCAGCTCACCAATCCAGGAGAGGGATAATTCACCCCTCCACTTT.

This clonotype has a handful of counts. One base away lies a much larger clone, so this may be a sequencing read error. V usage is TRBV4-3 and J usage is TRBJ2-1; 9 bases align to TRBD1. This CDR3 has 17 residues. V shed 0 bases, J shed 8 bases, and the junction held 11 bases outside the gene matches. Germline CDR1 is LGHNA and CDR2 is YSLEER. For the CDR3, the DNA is TGCGCCAGCAGCCAAGATGGGACAGGGAGAAGTTGGTATGAGCAGTTCTTC. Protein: CASSQDGTGRSWYEQFF.

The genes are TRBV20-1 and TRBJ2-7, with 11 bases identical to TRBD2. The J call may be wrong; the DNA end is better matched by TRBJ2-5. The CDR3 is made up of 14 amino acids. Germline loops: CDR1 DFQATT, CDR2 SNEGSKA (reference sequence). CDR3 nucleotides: TGCAGTGCACTAGCGGGGGCCTCACGGGAGACCCAGTACTTC. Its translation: CSALAGASRETQYF.

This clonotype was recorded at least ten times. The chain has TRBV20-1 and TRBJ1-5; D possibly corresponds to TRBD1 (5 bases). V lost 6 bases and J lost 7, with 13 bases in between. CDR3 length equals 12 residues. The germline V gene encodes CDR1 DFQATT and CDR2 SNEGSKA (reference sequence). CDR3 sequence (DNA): TGCAGTGCCCCTACCCAGGGACAGCCCCAGCATTTT. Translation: CSAPTQGQPQHF.

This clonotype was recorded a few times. CDR3 DNA: TGTGCCAGCTCCCCCGATGGGATAGGTTTGGGTGAGCAGTTCTTC. This sequence encodes CASSPDGIGLGEQFF. The chain uses TRBV6-5 and TRBJ2-1; no reliable D call. This CDR3 has 15 residues. Germline V CDR1 and CDR2: MNHEY, SVGAGI. Trimming took off 8 bases at V and 9 bases at J, with 23 bases between the two ends.

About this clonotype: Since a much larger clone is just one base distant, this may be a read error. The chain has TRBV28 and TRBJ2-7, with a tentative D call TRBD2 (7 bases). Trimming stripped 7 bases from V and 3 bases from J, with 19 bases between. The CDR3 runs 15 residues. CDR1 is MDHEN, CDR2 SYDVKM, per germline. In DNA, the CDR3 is TGTGCCAGCATTGGCCGCGGGGGCAGCCACTACGAGCAGTACTTC. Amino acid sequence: CASIGRGGSHYEQYF.

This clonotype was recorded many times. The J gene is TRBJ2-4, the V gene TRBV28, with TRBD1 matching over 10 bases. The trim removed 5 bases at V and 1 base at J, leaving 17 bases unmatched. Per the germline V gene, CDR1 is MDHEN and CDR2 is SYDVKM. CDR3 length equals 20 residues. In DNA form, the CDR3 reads TGTGCCAGCAGTCCCCAAGCCGGGACAGGGGCCTCTGGGGCCAAAAACATTCAGTACTTC. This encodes CASSPQAGTGASGAKNIQYF.

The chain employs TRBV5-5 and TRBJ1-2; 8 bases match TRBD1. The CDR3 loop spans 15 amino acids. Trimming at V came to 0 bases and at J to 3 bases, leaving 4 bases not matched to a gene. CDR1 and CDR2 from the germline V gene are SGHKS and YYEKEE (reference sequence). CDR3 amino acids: CASSLGAGGDYGYTF. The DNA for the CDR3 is TGTGCCAGCAGCTTGGGGGCAGGGGGCGACTATGGCTACACCTTC.

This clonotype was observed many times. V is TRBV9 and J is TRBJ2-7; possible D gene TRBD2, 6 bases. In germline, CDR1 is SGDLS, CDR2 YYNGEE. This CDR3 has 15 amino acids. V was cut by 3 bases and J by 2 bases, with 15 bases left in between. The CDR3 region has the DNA TGTGCCAGCAGCGAGCCTGGAGGGCGACCCTACGAGCAGTACTTC. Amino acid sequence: CASSEPGGRPYEQYF.

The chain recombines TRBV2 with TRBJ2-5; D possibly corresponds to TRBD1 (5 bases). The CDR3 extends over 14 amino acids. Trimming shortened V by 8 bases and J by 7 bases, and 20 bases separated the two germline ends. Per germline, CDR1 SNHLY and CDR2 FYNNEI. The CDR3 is CASRFTDSTGTQYF. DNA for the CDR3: TGTGCCAGCCGGTTCACTGACAGTACAGGGACCCAGTACTTC.

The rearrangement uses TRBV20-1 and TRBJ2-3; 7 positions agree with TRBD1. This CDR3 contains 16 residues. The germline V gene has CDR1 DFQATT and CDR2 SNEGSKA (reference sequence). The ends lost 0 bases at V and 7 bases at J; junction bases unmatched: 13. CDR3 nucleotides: TGCAGTGCTAGAGATGCGGCAGGGGGTTGGGAGAATACGCAGTATTTT. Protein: CSARDAAGGWENTQYF.

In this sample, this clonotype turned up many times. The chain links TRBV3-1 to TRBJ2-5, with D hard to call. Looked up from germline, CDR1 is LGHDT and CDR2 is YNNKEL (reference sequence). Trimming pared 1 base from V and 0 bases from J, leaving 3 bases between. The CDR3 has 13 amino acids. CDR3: CASSQVDQETQYF. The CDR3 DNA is TGTGCCAGCAGCCAAGTAGACCAAGAGACCCAGTACTTC.

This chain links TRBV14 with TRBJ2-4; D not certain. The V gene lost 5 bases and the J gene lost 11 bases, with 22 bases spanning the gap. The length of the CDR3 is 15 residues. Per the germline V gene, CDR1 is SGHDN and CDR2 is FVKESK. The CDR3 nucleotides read TGTGCCAGCAGCAAAAGCATGGGGTCGCCCCTATTTCAGTACTTC. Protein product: CASSKSMGSPLFQYF.

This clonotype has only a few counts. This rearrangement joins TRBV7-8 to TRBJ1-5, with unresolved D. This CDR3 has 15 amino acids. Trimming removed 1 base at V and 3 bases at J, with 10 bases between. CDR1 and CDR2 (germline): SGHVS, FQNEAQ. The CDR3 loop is CASSLVPGYNQPQHF. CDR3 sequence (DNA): TGTGCCAGCAGCTTAGTCCCAGGATACAATCAGCCCCAGCATTTT.

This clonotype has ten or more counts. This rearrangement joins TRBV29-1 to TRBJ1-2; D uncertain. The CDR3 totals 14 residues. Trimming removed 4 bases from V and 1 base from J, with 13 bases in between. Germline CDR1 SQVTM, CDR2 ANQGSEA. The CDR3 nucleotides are TGCAGCGTTGCCCACACGAGTGATAACTATGGCTACACCTTC. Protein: CSVAHTSDNYGYTF.

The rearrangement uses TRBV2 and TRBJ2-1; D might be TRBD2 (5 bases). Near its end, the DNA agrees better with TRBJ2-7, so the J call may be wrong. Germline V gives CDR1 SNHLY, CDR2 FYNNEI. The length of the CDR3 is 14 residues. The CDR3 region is CASSGTFSYNEQYF. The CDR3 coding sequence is TGTGCCAGCAGTGGGACTTTCTCCTACAATGAGCAGTACTTC.